Presented here are 21 T cell receptor beta chains from one specimen sequenced in a study of shared clonotypes between healthy human individuals (dated by TCRdb to about 2020). Library preparation was by the immunoSEQ multiplex PCR assay. Imported from immuneACCESS, the table was reduced by TCRdb to in-frame sequences with V and J called. These copies leave out some clones; in studies compared against another copy, an unresolved V gene accounts for under half, and the cause of the remainder is not known. Within this sample are over a million clones, with roughly 80% of them counted one time only. Approximately 1.5% of the sample is taken by the ten largest. Sequenced: memory CD4+ T cells sorted from blood. The sample's cell subset or site, from its label and the paper: CD45RA-negative fraction. These TCRs come from a man between 18 and 29 years old in good health.

A few counts support this clone. This chain connects TRBV5-1 to TRBJ2-1, with TRBD1 as a possible D gene (5 bases). Trimming shortened V by 4 bases and J by 9 bases, and 20 bases separated the two germline ends. The CDR3 is 15 amino acids. CDR1 and CDR2 from the germline V gene are SGHRS and YFSETQ. The CDR3 protein is CASSRGYDGAPEQFF. The CDR3 DNA is TGCGCCAGCAGCCGAGGATATGATGGGGCACCTGAGCAGTTCTTC. The full variable domain, completed using reference TRBV5-1 and TRBJ2-1, is KAGVTQTPRYLIKTRGQQVTLSCSPISGHRSVSWYQQTPGQGLQFLFEYFSETQRNKGNFPGRFSGRQFSNSRSEMNVSTLELGDSALYLCASSRGYDGAPEQFFGPGTRLTVL.

J is TRBJ2-7 and V is TRBV15; D is perhaps TRBD1 or TRBD2 (5 bases each). Germline CDR1 LNHNV, CDR2 YYDKDF (reference sequence). This CDR3 is built from 14 residues. V lost 0 bases and J 2 bases, leaving 8 bases between the germline ends. DNA of the CDR3: TGTGCCACCAGCAGAGAGGGGGTGACCTACGAGCAGTACTTC. This encodes CATSREGVTYEQYF.

The chain has TRBV27 and TRBJ2-4; a weak D match, TRBD1 (5 bases). Per germline, CDR1 MNHEY and CDR2 SMNVEV (reference sequence). V was cut by 4 bases and J by 6 bases, with 10 bases left in between. This CDR3 is built from 13 residues. The DNA for the CDR3 is TGTGCCAGCAGTTCCTCGCAGGGAAACATTCAGTACTTC. This sequence encodes CASSSSQGNIQYF.

V is TRBV5-8 and J is TRBJ2-1, with a tentative D call TRBD1 (5 bases). This CDR3 is 15 amino acids long. Germline V gene data show CDR1 as SGHTS and CDR2 as YDEGEE. Trimming shortened V by 0 bases and J by 7 bases, and 14 bases separated the two germline ends. CDR3 DNA sequence: TGTGCCAGCAGCTTGGGACAGAACAAGGGGAATGAGCAGTTCTTC. Translating it yields CASSLGQNKGNEQFF. Based on the CDR3 plus reference TRBV5-8 and TRBJ2-1, the full variable domain is EAGVTQSPTHLIKTRGQQATLRCSPISGHTSVYWYQQALGLGLQFLLWYDEGEERNRGNFPPRFSGRQFPNYSSELNVNALELEDSALYLCASSLGQNKGNEQFFGPGTRLTVL.

This chain links TRBV18 with TRBJ1-2, with unresolved D. The CDR3 extends over 15 amino acids. V lost 4 bases to trimming and J lost 7 bases, with 19 bases between them. Germline V CDR1 and CDR2: KGHSH, LQKENI. This CDR3 is CASSRPQAAQVGYTF. In nucleotides, the CDR3 is TGTGCCAGCTCACGGCCTCAGGCGGCCCAGGTTGGCTACACCTTC.

This clone was counted a few times. The chain joins TRBV18 to TRBJ1-2, with 9 bases that match TRBD1. The CDR3 runs 15 residues. Trimming at V came to 3 bases and at J to 5 bases, leaving 7 bases not matched to a gene. The germline gives CDR1 KGHSH, CDR2 LQKENI. DNA for the CDR3: TGTGCCAGCTCACCTTATGCGGGACAGGGATATGGCTACACCTTC. Residues: CASSPYAGQGYGYTF.

The CDR3 DNA sequence: TGTGCCAGCAGTGAATCTTTCCACCCTAATTCACCCCTCCACTTT. Translated, it gives CASSESFHPNSPLHF. J is TRBJ1-6 and V is TRBV25-1; no clear D. Deletions cut 1 base from V and 6 bases from J, with 10 bases between. Looked up from germline, CDR1 is MGHDK and CDR2 is SYGVNS. The CDR3 has 15 residues.

The chain is built from TRBV7-2 and TRBJ1-4; D possibly corresponds to TRBD1 (5 bases). CDR1 and CDR2 from the germline V gene are SGHTA and FQGNSA. The length of the CDR3 is 15 residues. Deletions cut 5 bases from V and 8 bases from J, with 18 bases between. This chain's CDR3 is CASSNRDRGGEKLFF. CDR3 nucleotides: TGTGCCAGCAGCAACCGGGACCGGGGGGGGGAAAAACTGTTTTTT.

The J gene is TRBJ2-3, the V gene TRBV19; 11 bases line up with TRBD2. V shed 4 bases and J 0 bases; nucleotides not matched to a gene: 3. The CDR3 spans 16 residues. The germline V gene encodes CDR1 LNHDA and CDR2 SQIVND (reference sequence). CDR3 protein: CASSTRTSGSTDTQYF. The CDR3 nucleotides read TGTGCCAGTAGTACCAGGACTAGCGGGAGCACAGATACGCAGTATTTT. Using reference TRBV19 and TRBJ2-3 for the parts outside the CDR3, the full variable domain is DGGITQSPKYLFRKEGQNVTLSCEQNLNHDAMYWYRQDPGQGLRLIYYSQIVNDFQKGDIAEGYSVSREKKESFPLTVTSAQKNPTAFYLCASSTRTSGSTDTQYFGPGTRLTVL.

Notes on this clone: At the DNA level, this CDR3 is encoded by other sequences in the same sample as well. This chain uses TRBV5-6 with TRBJ2-7, with unresolved D. Germline CDR1 and CDR2: SGHDT and YYEEEE. The length of the CDR3 is 13 residues. V was shortened by 1 base and J by 0 bases, with 5 bases between the two germline ends. CDR3 nucleotide sequence: TGTGCCAGCAGCTTGCCAGCCTCCTACGAGCAGTACTTC. Translating gives CASSLPASYEQYF.

The chain uses TRBV18 and TRBJ2-3, with D unclear. Germline lookup yields CDR1 KGHSH and CDR2 LQKENI. Trimming cost V 2 bases and J 5 bases, with 8 bases left between them. The CDR3 extends over 13 amino acids. Here the CDR3 DNA reads TGTGCCAGCTCACCATCTCCAGGAGATACGCAGTATTTT. Encoded protein: CASSPSPGDTQYF.

The chain employs TRBV5-8 and TRBJ2-2, with 10 bases matching TRBD2. V lost 5 bases to trimming and J lost 3 bases; unmatched junction nucleotides: 7. The CDR3 is 16 amino acids. In germline, CDR1 is SGHTS, CDR2 YDEGEE. DNA of the CDR3: TGTGCCAGCAGATTCTCTAGCGGGAGTCACACCGGGGAGCTGTTTTTT. This translates into CASRFSSGSHTGELFF.

The V gene is TRBV2, the J gene TRBJ2-3; 10 bases align to TRBD1. This CDR3 comprises 14 residues. Unmatched junction bases numbered 5, after V lost 6 bases and J lost 5 bases. Germline V CDR1 and CDR2: SNHLY, FYNNEI. Written as DNA, the CDR3 is TGTGCCAGCAGGAGACAGGGGGCAGGAGATACGCAGTATTTT. Amino acid sequence: CASRRQGAGDTQYF. Full variable domain (remainder filled in from reference TRBV2 and TRBJ2-3): EPEVTQTPSHQVTQMGQEVILRCVPISNHLYFYWYRQILGQKVEFLVSFYNNEISEKSEIFDDQFSVERPDGSNFTLKIRSTKLEDSAMYFCASRRQGAGDTQYFGPGTRLTVL.

The CDR3 DNA follows: TGTGCCAGCAGCCCGCTGGGACATCCGAGCTCCTACGAGCAGTACTTC. Amino acid sequence: CASSPLGHPSSYEQYF. V gene TRBV7-6 combines with J gene TRBJ2-7; a weak D match, TRBD1 (6 bases). The CDR3 totals 16 residues. V was trimmed by 5 bases and J by 0 bases, leaving 17 bases between them. The germline CDR1 and CDR2 sequences are SGHVS and FNYEAQ.

V usage is TRBV2 and J usage is TRBJ2-5; D assignment may be TRBD1 or TRBD2 (5 bases each). Germline loops: CDR1 SNHLY, CDR2 FYNNEI. The CDR3 totals 15 residues. Trimming stripped 8 bases from V and 2 bases from J, with 18 bases between. The CDR3 loop is CASRSFGAPQETQYF. In nucleotides, the CDR3 is TGTGCCAGCCGTTCGTTCGGGGCCCCTCAAGAGACCCAGTACTTC.

V is TRBV23-1 and J is TRBJ2-2; tentatively, D is TRBD2 (6 bases). TRBV23-1 belongs to the ORF category, with a function that is uncertain. The CDR3 consists of 17 residues. Trimming cost V 4 bases and J 7 bases, with 22 bases left between them. CDR3: CASSPSGVSLNFGELFF. CDR3 DNA sequence: TGCGCCAGCAGTCCTTCGGGGGTGTCGTTGAACTTCGGGGAGCTGTTTTTT.

The chain couples TRBV18 to TRBJ1-4; D unresolved. In germline, CDR1 is KGHSH, CDR2 LQKENI. The germline V and J ends were trimmed by 1 base and 11 bases, with 8 bases remaining between them. This CDR3 is 12 amino acids long. The CDR3 coding sequence is TGTGCCAGCTCACCACAGGACGGGAAACTGTTTTTT. This sequence encodes CASSPQDGKLFF.

The rearrangement joins TRBV4-1 to TRBJ2-5; TRBD2 agrees at 8 bases. CDR1 and CDR2 from the germline V gene are MGHRA and YSYEKL. V lost 2 bases to trimming and J lost 4 bases; unmatched junction nucleotides: 6. The CDR3 spans 15 residues. The CDR3 region is CASSQFGGAAETQYF. The CDR3 coding sequence is TGCGCCAGCAGCCAATTCGGGGGGGCCGCAGAGACCCAGTACTTC.

Concerning this clone itself: This may arise from a read error, as a much more abundant clone is one base away. The chain uses TRBV11-3 and TRBJ2-2; D tentatively reads TRBD1 or TRBD2 (5 bases each). The germline gives CDR1 SGHNT, CDR2 YENEEA. CDR3 length: 14 amino acids. Trimming stripped 1 base from V and 4 bases from J, with 7 bases between. The CDR3 DNA sequence: TGTGCCAGCAGCTTAGTCGGGGCCACCGGGGAGCTGTTTTTT. Protein: CASSLVGATGELFF.

The chain combines TRBV11-2 with TRBJ2-1, with 8 bases identical to TRBD1. CDR1 is SGHAT, CDR2 FQNNGV, per germline. V trimming: 5 bases; J trimming: 8 bases; junction bases outside the gene matches: 11. The CDR3 consists of 15 residues. The CDR3 sequence is CASSPGPPRGHEQFF. In DNA form, the CDR3 reads TGTGCCAGCAGCCCGGGACCGCCCAGGGGGCATGAGCAGTTCTTC.

The J gene is TRBJ2-5, the V gene TRBV7-3; 11 bases are a match to TRBD2. This CDR3 spans 16 amino acids. The germline CDR1 and CDR2 sequences are SGHTA and FQGTGA. V dropped 2 bases and J dropped 2; count of bases not matched to a gene: 4. CDR3 in DNA: TGTGCCAGCAGCTTAGCCGGGACTAGCGGACAAGAGACCCAGTACTTC. This encodes CASSLAGTSGQETQYF.